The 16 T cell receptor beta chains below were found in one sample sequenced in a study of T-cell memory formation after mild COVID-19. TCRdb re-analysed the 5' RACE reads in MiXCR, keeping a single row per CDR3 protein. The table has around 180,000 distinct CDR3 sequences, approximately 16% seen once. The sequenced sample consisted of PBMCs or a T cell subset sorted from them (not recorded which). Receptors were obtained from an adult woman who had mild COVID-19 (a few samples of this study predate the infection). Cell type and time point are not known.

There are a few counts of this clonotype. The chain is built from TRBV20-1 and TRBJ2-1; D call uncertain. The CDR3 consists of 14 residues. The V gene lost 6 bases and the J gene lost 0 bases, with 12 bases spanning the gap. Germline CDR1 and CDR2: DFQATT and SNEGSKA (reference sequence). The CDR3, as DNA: TGCAGTGCCAAGGGCCAGAGCTCCTACAATGAGCAGTTCTTC. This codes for CSAKGQSSYNEQFF.

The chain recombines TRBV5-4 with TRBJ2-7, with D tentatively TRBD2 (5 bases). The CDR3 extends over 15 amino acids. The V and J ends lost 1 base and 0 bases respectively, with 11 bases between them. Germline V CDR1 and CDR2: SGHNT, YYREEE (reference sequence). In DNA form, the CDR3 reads TGTGCCAGCAGCTTGAGTTCGGGGAGCTCCTACGAGCAGTACTTC. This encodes CASSLSSGSSYEQYF.

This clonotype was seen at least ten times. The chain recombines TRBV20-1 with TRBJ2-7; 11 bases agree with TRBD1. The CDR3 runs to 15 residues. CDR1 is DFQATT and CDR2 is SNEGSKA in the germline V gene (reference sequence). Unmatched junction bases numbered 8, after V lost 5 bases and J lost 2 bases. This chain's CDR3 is CSAPGTGGLAYEQYF. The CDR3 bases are TGCAGTGCTCCCGGGACAGGGGGTTTAGCCTACGAGCAGTACTTC.

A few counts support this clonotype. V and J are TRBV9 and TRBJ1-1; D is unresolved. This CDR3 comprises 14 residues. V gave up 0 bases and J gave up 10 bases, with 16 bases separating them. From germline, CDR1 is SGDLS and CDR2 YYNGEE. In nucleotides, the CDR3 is TGTGCCAGCAGCGTAGAACTTGAAGGCAGCCCAGCTTTCTTT. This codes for CASSVELEGSPAFF.

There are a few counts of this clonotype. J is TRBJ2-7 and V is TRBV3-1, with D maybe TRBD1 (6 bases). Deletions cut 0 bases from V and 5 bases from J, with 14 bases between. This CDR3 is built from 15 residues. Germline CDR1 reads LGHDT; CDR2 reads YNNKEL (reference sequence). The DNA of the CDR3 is TGTGCCAGCAGCCAAGAAGGTGGCAGGGGTGACGAGCAGTACTTC. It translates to CASSQEGGRGDEQYF.

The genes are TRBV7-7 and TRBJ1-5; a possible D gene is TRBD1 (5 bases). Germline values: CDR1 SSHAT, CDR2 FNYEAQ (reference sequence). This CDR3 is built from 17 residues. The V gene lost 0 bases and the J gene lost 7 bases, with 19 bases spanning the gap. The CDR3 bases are TGTGCCAGCAGCTTAGCCTGGGCCCGGGGCTTGATCCAGCCCCAGCATTTT. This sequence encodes CASSLAWARGLIQPQHF.

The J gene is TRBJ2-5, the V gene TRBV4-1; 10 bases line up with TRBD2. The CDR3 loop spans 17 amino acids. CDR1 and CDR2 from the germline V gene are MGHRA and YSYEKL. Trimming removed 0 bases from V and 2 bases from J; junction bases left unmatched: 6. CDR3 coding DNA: TGCGCCAGCAGCCAAGATCCAGGACTAGCGGTACAAGAGACCCAGTACTTC. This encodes CASSQDPGLAVQETQYF.

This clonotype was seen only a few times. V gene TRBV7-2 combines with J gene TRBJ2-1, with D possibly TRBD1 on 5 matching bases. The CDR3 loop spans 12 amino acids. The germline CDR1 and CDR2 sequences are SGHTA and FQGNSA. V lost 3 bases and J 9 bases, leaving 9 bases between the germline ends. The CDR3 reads CASSFQGREQFF. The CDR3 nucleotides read TGTGCCAGCAGCTTCCAGGGTCGTGAGCAGTTCTTC.

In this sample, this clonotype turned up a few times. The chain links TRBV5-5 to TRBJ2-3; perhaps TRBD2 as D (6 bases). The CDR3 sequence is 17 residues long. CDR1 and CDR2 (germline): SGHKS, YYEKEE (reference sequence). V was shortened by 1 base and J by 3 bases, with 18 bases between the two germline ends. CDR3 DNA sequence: TGTGCCAGCAGCTTGATGCGGACCAGGGAGGTTACAGATACGCAGTATTTT. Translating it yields CASSLMRTREVTDTQYF.

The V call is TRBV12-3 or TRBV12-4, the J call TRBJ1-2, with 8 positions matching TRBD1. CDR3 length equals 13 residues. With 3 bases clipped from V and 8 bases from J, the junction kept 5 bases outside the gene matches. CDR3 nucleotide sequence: TGTGCCAGCAGTTTCACAGGGGGGGAGGGCTACACCTTC. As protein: CASSFTGGEGYTF.

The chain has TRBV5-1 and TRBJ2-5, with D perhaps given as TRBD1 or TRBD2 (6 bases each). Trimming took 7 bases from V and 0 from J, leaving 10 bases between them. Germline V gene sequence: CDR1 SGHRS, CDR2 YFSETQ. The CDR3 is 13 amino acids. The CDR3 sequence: CASGGGNQETQYF. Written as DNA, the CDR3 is TGCGCCAGCGGAGGGGGAAACCAAGAGACCCAGTACTTC. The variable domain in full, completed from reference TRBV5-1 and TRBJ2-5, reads KAGVTQTPRYLIKTRGQQVTLSCSPISGHRSVSWYQQTPGQGLQFLFEYFSETQRNKGNFPGRFSGRQFSNSRSEMNVSTLELGDSALYLCASGGGNQETQYFGPGTRLLVL.

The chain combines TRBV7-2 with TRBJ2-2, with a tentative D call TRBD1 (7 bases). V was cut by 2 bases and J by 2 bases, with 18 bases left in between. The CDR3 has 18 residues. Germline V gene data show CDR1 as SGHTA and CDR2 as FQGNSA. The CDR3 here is CASSLRFAGQLNTGELFF. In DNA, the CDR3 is TGTGCCAGCAGCTTAAGGTTCGCGGGACAGCTTAACACCGGGGAGCTGTTTTTT.

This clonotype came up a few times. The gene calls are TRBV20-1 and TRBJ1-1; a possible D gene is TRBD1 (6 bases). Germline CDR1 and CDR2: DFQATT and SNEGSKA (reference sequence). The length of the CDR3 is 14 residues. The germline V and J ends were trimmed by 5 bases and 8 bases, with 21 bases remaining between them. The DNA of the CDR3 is TGCAGTGCTCGTCAAGGGGGGGCCAGTGGCGAAGCTTTCTTT. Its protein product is CSARQGGASGEAFF.

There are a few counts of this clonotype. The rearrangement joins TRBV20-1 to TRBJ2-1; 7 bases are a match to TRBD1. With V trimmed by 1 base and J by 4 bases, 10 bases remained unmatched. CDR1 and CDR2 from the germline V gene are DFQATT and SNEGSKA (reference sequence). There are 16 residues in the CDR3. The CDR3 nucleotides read TGCAGTGCTAGAGGGAGTCGACAGGGATCTTACAATGAGCAGTTCTTC. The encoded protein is CSARGSRQGSYNEQFF.

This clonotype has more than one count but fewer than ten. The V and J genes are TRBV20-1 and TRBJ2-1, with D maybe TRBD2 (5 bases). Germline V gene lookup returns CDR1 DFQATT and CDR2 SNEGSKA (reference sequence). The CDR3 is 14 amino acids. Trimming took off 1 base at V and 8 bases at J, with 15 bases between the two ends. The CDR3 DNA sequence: TGCAGTGCTAGAGTTTCCGGCGGGTCGGATGAGCAGTTCTTC. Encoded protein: CSARVSGGSDEQFF.

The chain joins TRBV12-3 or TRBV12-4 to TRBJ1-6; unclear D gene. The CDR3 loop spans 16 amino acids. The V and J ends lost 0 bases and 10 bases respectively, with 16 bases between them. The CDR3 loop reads CASSLAGRQAVSPLHF. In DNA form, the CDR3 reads TGTGCCAGCAGTTTAGCCGGGAGGCAGGCGGTCTCACCCCTCCACTTT.